A selection of T cell receptor beta chains follows, all from one sample in a study of cytotoxic CD8 clonotypes in ibrutinib-treated CLL. Only in-frame clones appear in the TCRdb table, and some are missing; sequencing was by immunoSEQ multiplex PCR. The sample contains nearly 300,000 clones, roughly 76% of which appear only once. Sequences were derived from PBMCs, sampled at disease progression, from a patient treated with ibrutinib. These receptor sequences come from a human donor with chronic lymphocytic leukemia. Each CDR3 is given with its conserved first and last residue. The order of the fields is D gene, J gene, clone size, V gene, CDR3 protein, CDR3 DNA. D genes are given only for firm matches. Only some rows state a clone size, as once, few, many or a class for expanded clones.

NA | TRBJ1-2 | once | TRBV5-8 | CASSLDATTNYGYTF | TGTGCCAGCAGCTTGGATGCTACAACTAACTATGGCTACACCTTC
NA | TRBJ2-7 | NA | TRBV6-6 | CATGGQQKLKTYEQYF | TGTGCCACCGGGGGACAGCAAAAACTGAAAACCTACGAGCAGTACTTC
NA | TRBJ2-1 | NA | TRBV25-1 | CATSQSGARALYNEQFF | TGTGCCACCTCTCAAAGTGGGGCCAGAGCCTTATACAATGAGCAGTTCTTC
TRBD2 | TRBJ2-1 | few | TRBV5-1 | CASSSRLAGPLYNEQFF | TGCGCCAGCAGCTCCCGACTAGCGGGACCACTGTACAATGAGCAGTTCTTC
NA | TRBJ1-3 | NA | TRBV9 | CASSVEGGGNTIYF | TGTGCCAGCAGCGTAGAGGGGGGTGGAAACACCATATATTTT
TRBD2 | TRBJ2-6 | NA | TRBV7-9 | CASSLSSGPPGANVLTF | TGTGCCAGCAGCTTATCTAGCGGCCCCCCCGGGGCCAACGTCCTGACTTTC
TRBD1 | TRBJ2-7 | NA | TRBV2 | CASRWTGGSYEQYF | TGTGCCAGCAGGTGGACAGGGGGCTCCTACGAGCAGTACTTC
NA | TRBJ2-7 | NA | TRBV10-3 | CAISEMGYEQYF | TGTGCCATATCGGAGATGGGCTACGAGCAGTACTTC
NA | TRBJ2-7 | few | TRBV6-5 | CASGKYEQYF | TGTGCCAGTGGGAAGTACGAGCAGTACTTC
NA | TRBJ2-2 | NA | TRBV15 | CATSSRNRVTGELFF | TGTGCCACCAGCAGCCGGAACAGGGTCACCGGGGAGCTGTTTTTT
NA | TRBJ2-7 | NA | TRBV18 | CASSPPGRPHEQYF | TGTGCCAGCTCACCACCGGGACGGCCACACGAGCAGTACTTC
TRBD1 | TRBJ2-5 | NA | TRBV5-1 | CASSTRTGFAETQYF | TGCGCCAGCAGCACCCGGACAGGGTTTGCGGAGACCCAGTACTTC
NA | TRBJ2-7 | NA | TRBV9 | CASSADLGYLYEQYF | TGTGCCAGCAGCGCCGATCTAGGATACCTCTACGAGCAGTACTTC
TRBD1 | TRBJ1-2 | NA | TRBV7-8 | CASSPGTDYGYTF | TGTGCCAGCAGCCCCGGGACAGACTATGGCTACACCTTC
NA | TRBJ2-1 | NA | TRBV5-1 | CASSSISLGGNEQFF | TGCGCCAGCAGCTCGATTTCTTTGGGCGGCAATGAGCAGTTCTTC
NA | TRBJ2-7 | few | TRBV9 | CASSAAAGPNYEQYF | TGTGCCAGCAGCGCAGCGGCGGGACCCAACTACGAGCAGTACTTC
NA | TRBJ2-7 | few | TRBV4-1 | CASSQEWGGGIGEQYF | TGCGCCAGCAGCCAAGAATGGGGTGGGGGAATAGGGGAGCAGTACTTC
NA | TRBJ1-5 | NA | TRBV19 | CASSILAHQPQHF | TGTGCCAGTAGTATCCTTGCCCATCAGCCCCAGCATTTT
NA | TRBJ1-6 | NA | TRBV11-2 | CAIGDVSVTSYNSPLHF | TGTGCCATCGGAGACGTATCAGTAACGTCCTATAATTCACCCCTCCACTTT
NA | TRBJ2-1 | NA | TRBV7-2 | CASSSGHLPSDEQFF | TGTGCCAGCAGCTCGGGACACCTACCGAGCGATGAGCAGTTCTTC
NA | TRBJ1-2 | NA | TRBV19 | CASSAPGGGANYGYTF | TGTGCCAGTAGTGCCCCAGGCGGAGGTGCTAACTATGGCTACACCTTC
TRBD1 | TRBJ1-1 | NA | TRBV27 | CASSTRGLEAFF | TGTGCCAGCAGTACGAGGGGGCTCGAAGCTTTCTTT
TRBD1 | TRBJ2-1 | NA | TRBV4-1 | CASSQTGTGGRNEQFF | TGCGCCAGCAGCCAAACCGGGACAGGGGGTCGCAATGAGCAGTTCTTC